This T cell receptor beta chain was profiled in a study of long-term antiretroviral therapy in people with HIV. It was in the United States that all participants with HIV were treated. The V and J ends lost 0 bases and 6 bases respectively, with 15 bases between them. This CDR3 is 15 amino acids long. CDR1 and CDR2 (germline): SGHTS, YDEGEE. At survey level, the immunoSEQ assay was run in its v3.0 version. The assay was immunoSEQ multiplex PCR, and TCRdb's table has in-frame clones only and misses some. The sample gives 30,000 to 40,000 clones, about 74% of which show up once; roughly 6.6% is in the top ten.

The input for sequencing was unsorted PBMCs, taken 2 years after starting antiretroviral therapy. This sequence joins TRBV5-8 and TRBJ1-2; TRBD1 might be the D (6 bases). This TCR was recovered from a woman aged 45-65 years with HIV. The CDR3 here is CASSLVTGGENGYTF. The CDR3 bases are TGTGCCAGCAGCTTGGTGACAGGAGGGGAAAATGGCTACACCTTC.